The 3 T cell receptor beta chains in this list originate from one sample, sequenced in a study of control samples from healthy donors and cancer patients. Here immunoSEQ multiplex PCR was the method, and the copy in TCRdb shows in-frame clones only, minus some. The sample shows over 15,000 clones, roughly 80% of them seen only once. The sample comprised PBMCs. The receptors originated from a man older than 75 with head and neck cancer.

V usage is TRBV5-6 and J usage is TRBJ1-2; D is uncertain. This CDR3 has 14 amino acids. Between the trimmed V and J ends, which lost 4 bases and 4 bases, there was a span of 14 bases. Germline CDR1 is SGHDT and CDR2 is YYEEEE. CDR3 sequence reads: CASSLWTGSYGYTF. For the CDR3, the DNA is TGTGCCAGCAGCCTATGGACCGGTAGCTATGGCTACACCTTC.

The rearrangement joins TRBV12-5 to TRBJ2-1; a possible D gene is TRBD2 (5 bases). CDR1 is LGHNT, CDR2 FRNRAP, per germline. This CDR3 has 13 amino acids. V was clipped by 0 bases and J by 11 bases, with 11 bases between them. The chain's CDR3 is CASGLVRGSKQFF. The CDR3 nucleotides read TGTGCTAGTGGTTTGGTACGGGGTTCGAAGCAGTTCTTC.

The V gene is TRBV2, the J gene TRBJ2-7; no firm D call. V gave up 4 bases and J gave up 3 bases, with 13 bases separating them. The CDR3 length is 14 residues. CDR1 and CDR2 from the germline V gene are SNHLY and FYNNEI. In nucleotides, the CDR3 is TGTGCCAGCAGTGGGCTTACATCCTTCTACGAGCAGTACTTC. It translates to CASSGLTSFYEQYF.